One and the same sample provided the 19 T cell receptor beta chains below, sequenced in a study of CD8+CD57+ T cells in acquired aplastic anemia. Before being chosen for sequencing, patients had shown CD8+CD57+ cell expansion by flow cytometry. The use of genomic DNA as template underpinned the TCR beta VDJ and CDR3 profiling. MiXCR was run by TCRdb on the reads, yielding one entry per CDR3 protein. The sample has hundreds of thousands of distinct CDR3 sequences, approximately 33% seen once; the top ten hold nearly 0.85%. Sequenced input: sorted CD4+, CD8+, or CD8+CD57+ T cells (not recorded which) from PBMCs. Receptors were obtained from a human donor with aplastic anemia.

In DNA, the CDR3 is TGTGCCAGCAGCTTAGCTGACAGAAATTTCGGAAGTTATCAGCCCCAGCATTTT. This translates into CASSLADRNFGSYQPQHF. The chain links TRBV11-1 to TRBJ1-5; TRBD1 is a possible D gene (5 bases). The germline V and J ends were trimmed by 0 bases and 5 bases, with 20 bases remaining between them. The CDR3 has 18 residues. Germline V CDR1 and CDR2: SGHAT, FQDESV (reference sequence).

As to this clonotype: This may be a read error, as it is one base from a much larger clone. The rearrangement joins TRBV2 to TRBJ1-3; D remains unclear. CDR3 length: 13 residues. CDR1 is SNHLY and CDR2 is FYNNEI in the germline V gene. The CDR3 is CASRGSSGNTMYF. The CDR3 nucleotides read TGTGCCAGCCGAGGAAGCTCTGGAAACACCATGTATTTT.

This clonotype occurred a few times. V usage is TRBV3-1 and J usage is TRBJ2-7, with D uncertain. This CDR3 has 13 amino acids. V shed 2 bases and J shed 7 bases, with 12 bases lying between them. Per the germline V gene, CDR1 is LGHDT and CDR2 is YNNKEL (reference sequence). CDR3 nucleotides: TGTGCCAGCAGCCAACCCCCCGCGGAGGAGCAGTACTTC. It codes for CASSQPPAEEQYF.

The chain links TRBV5-1 to TRBJ1-6; 9 bases align to TRBD1. Germline-derived CDR1 and CDR2 are SGHRS and YFSETQ. CDR3 length: 15 amino acids. The V and J ends lost 2 bases and 9 bases, in that order; junction bases with no gene match: 6. CDR3 sequence: CASSLLDRGSSPLHF. CDR3 coding DNA: TGCGCCAGCAGCTTATTGGACAGGGGTTCTTCACCCCTCCACTTT.

This clonotype has a count of ten or more. The V and J genes are TRBV29-1 and TRBJ1-4, with D unclear. Germline CDR1 is SQVTM and CDR2 is ANQGSEA. CDR3 length equals 13 residues. The ends were cut back, 3 bases at V and 2 bases at J, with 7 bases in the middle. The chain's CDR3 is CSVDPGTNEKLFF. In DNA, the CDR3 is TGCAGCGTTGATCCGGGCACTAATGAAAAACTGTTTTTT. Full variable domain (outside the CDR3, taken from reference TRBV29-1 and TRBJ1-4): SAVISQKPSRDICQRGTSLTIQCQVDSQVTMMFWYRQQPGQSLTLIATANQGSEATYESGFVIDKFPISRPNLTFSTLTVSNMSPEDSSIYLCSVDPGTNEKLFFGSGTQLSVL.

The chain links TRBV20-1 to TRBJ1-5; possible D gene TRBD1, 5 bases. V was shortened by 6 bases and J by 0 bases, with 15 bases between the two germline ends. Per the germline V gene, CDR1 is DFQATT and CDR2 is SNEGSKA (reference sequence). CDR3 length: 15 amino acids. The CDR3 loop reads CSAGNPGNSNQPQHF. CDR3 bases: TGCAGTGCGGGGAATCCAGGGAATAGCAATCAGCCCCAGCATTTT.

At least ten counts were recorded for this clonotype. The chain links TRBV10-3 to TRBJ2-5; 13 nucleotides align to TRBD2. The germline CDR1 and CDR2 sequences are ENHRY and SYGVKD. V trimming: 5 bases; J trimming: 0 bases; junction bases outside the gene matches: 0. This CDR3 region has 15 residues. The CDR3 bases are TGTGCCATCAGTACTAGCGGGGGGGACCAAGAGACCCAGTACTTC. It codes for CAISTSGGDQETQYF.

The sample holds many counts of this clonotype. This chain joins TRBV19 and TRBJ1-5, with D unclear. CDR1 and CDR2 (germline): LNHDA, SQIVND (reference sequence). This CDR3 region has 12 residues. V lost 7 bases, J lost 4 bases, and 8 bases lay in between. In DNA, the CDR3 is TGTGCCAGTAATCTCCTGAATCAGCCCCAGCATTTT. Translation: CASNLLNQPQHF.

There are a few counts of this clonotype. Written as DNA, the CDR3 is TGTGCCAGCAGGTTCAGTTTAGCCAAAAACATTCAGTACTTC. It codes for CASRFSLAKNIQYF. The chain joins TRBV2 to TRBJ2-4; unclear D gene. The CDR3 loop spans 14 amino acids. V was trimmed by 6 bases and J by 0 bases, leaving 9 bases between them. Germline lookup yields CDR1 SNHLY and CDR2 FYNNEI. Full variable domain (outside the CDR3, taken from reference TRBV2 and TRBJ2-4): EPEVTQTPSHQVTQMGQEVILRCVPISNHLYFYWYRQILGQKVEFLVSFYNNEISEKSEIFDDQFSVERPDGSNFTLKIRSTKLEDSAMYFCASRFSLAKNIQYFGAGTRLSVL.

This clonotype showed up many times. V is TRBV29-1 and J is TRBJ2-7; 9 bases align to TRBD1. CDR3 length: 15 residues. Losses at the gene ends were 5 bases for V and 2 bases for J; bases not matched to a gene: 10. Germline-derived CDR1 and CDR2 are SQVTM and ANQGSEA. This CDR3 is CSVLLGTGRPYEQYF. The CDR3 DNA sequence: TGCAGCGTTTTGCTCGGGACAGGGAGACCCTACGAGCAGTACTTC.

The V gene is TRBV14, the J gene TRBJ1-2, with 10 nucleotides matching TRBD1. With 2 bases clipped from V and 4 bases from J, the junction kept 1 base outside the gene matches. There are 14 residues in the CDR3. Germline CDR1 and CDR2: SGHDN and FVKESK. CDR3 amino acids: CASSQRQGAYGYTF. The CDR3 nucleotides read TGTGCCAGCAGCCAAAGACAGGGGGCCTATGGCTACACCTTC.

This clonotype has ten or more counts. The chain has TRBV20-1 and TRBJ1-2, with TRBD1 matching over 10 bases. The junction had 14 bases not matched to a gene; V was cut back by 3 bases and J by 7 bases. The germline gives CDR1 DFQATT, CDR2 SNEGSKA (reference sequence). The CDR3 length is 16 residues. The DNA of the CDR3 is TGCAGTGCTAGGCCACTTCCGGGACAGGGGTCTCGTGGCTACACCTTC. Its protein product is CSARPLPGQGSRGYTF.

The rearrangement joins TRBV19 to TRBJ2-2; the D gene is possibly TRBD2 (6 bases). The V and J ends lost 4 bases and 5 bases respectively, with 14 bases between them. Germline CDR1 is LNHDA and CDR2 is SQIVND (reference sequence). CDR3 size: 15 residues. Here the CDR3 reads CASSNRGALTGELFF. CDR3 coding DNA: TGTGCCAGTAGTAATCGCGGGGCTCTTACCGGGGAGCTGTTTTTT.

V and J are TRBV7-9 and TRBJ2-2, with 9 bases matching TRBD2. In germline, CDR1 is SEHNR, CDR2 FQNEAQ (reference sequence). This CDR3 is built from 18 residues. V shed 2 bases, J shed 3 bases, and the junction held 10 bases outside the gene matches. The CDR3 region is CASSLRSSGGSYTGELFF. In DNA form, the CDR3 reads TGTGCCAGCAGCTTAAGGAGTAGCGGGGGCTCTTACACCGGGGAGCTGTTTTTT.

This clonotype was counted ten times or more. The genes are TRBV10-3 and TRBJ1-3; D ambiguous. Germline V lookup: CDR1 ENHRY, CDR2 SYGVKD. The CDR3 sequence is 14 residues long. V was trimmed by 0 bases and J by 2 bases, leaving 5 bases between them. CDR3 sequence reads: CAISESRAGNTIYF. For the CDR3, the DNA is TGTGCCATCAGTGAGTCAAGGGCTGGAAACACCATATATTTT.

This clonotype has just a few counts. The chain employs TRBV14 and TRBJ2-7, with 7 bases matching TRBD2. Germline trimming cut 5 bases from V and 1 base from J; bases unmatched to any gene: 5. Germline loops: CDR1 SGHDN, CDR2 FVKESK. This CDR3 is 14 amino acids long. CDR3 protein: CASSTTSNSYEQYF. The CDR3 bases are TGTGCCAGCAGCACGACTAGCAATTCCTACGAGCAGTACTTC. Variable domain in full (rest from reference TRBV14 and TRBJ2-7): EAGVTQFPSHSVIEKGQTVTLRCDPISGHDNLYWYRRVMGKEIKFLLHFVKESKQDESGMPNNRFLAERTGGTYSTLKVQPAELEDSGVYFCASSTTSNSYEQYFGPGTRLTVT.

This clonotype was detected ten times or more. The rearrangement joins TRBV2 to TRBJ1-4, with 7 bases fitting TRBD1. The junction had 7 bases not matched to a gene; V was cut back by 2 bases and J by 10 bases. This CDR3 is built from 14 residues. Germline CDR1 reads SNHLY; CDR2 reads FYNNEI. Here the CDR3 reads CASSERDSSSKLFF. The CDR3 DNA follows: TGTGCCAGCAGTGAAAGGGACAGTTCGTCAAAACTGTTTTTT. Drawing the rest from reference TRBV2 and TRBJ1-4, the complete variable domain is EPEVTQTPSHQVTQMGQEVILRCVPISNHLYFYWYRQILGQKVEFLVSFYNNEISEKSEIFDDQFSVERPDGSNFTLKIRSTKLEDSAMYFCASSERDSSSKLFFGSGTQLSVL.

This clonotype was counted ten times or more. The V and J genes are TRBV6-1 and TRBJ2-7, with 8 bases that match TRBD1. This CDR3 has 16 residues. Germline V gene data show CDR1 as MNHNS and CDR2 as SASEGT. The V gene end was trimmed by 6 bases and the J gene end by 6 bases; junction bases not matched to a gene: 16. This chain's CDR3 is CASRTPGQANLAEQYV. The CDR3 bases are TGTGCCAGCAGGACACCGGGACAGGCGAACCTGGCCGAGCAGTACGTC.

This clonotype was observed a few times. The DNA of the CDR3 is TGTGCCAGCAGCTTGGTGGGTCGGGGGGACACTGAAGCTTTCTTT. This codes for CASSLVGRGDTEAFF. The gene calls are TRBV5-4 and TRBJ1-1, with TRBD1 as a possible D gene (5 bases). V was trimmed by 0 bases and J by 3 bases, leaving 12 bases between them. Germline lookup yields CDR1 SGHNT and CDR2 YYREEE (reference sequence). The CDR3 loop spans 15 amino acids.